These 3 T cell receptor beta chains were sequenced from one sample in a study of blood T cells in healthy people across ages. A second PCR of roughly 7 to 11 cycles used a sample-barcoded 5' primer and a J-beta primer mix. TCRdb used MiXCR to reprocess the 5' RACE reads, holding one entry per CDR3 protein. The sample carries some 930,000 distinct CDR3 sequences, about 29% recorded once. This sample also belongs to another study, concerning T cells of mothers and their children.

The sample was blood. These receptors all stem from a woman aged 35 to 49 in good health.

This chain connects TRBV4-3 to TRBJ1-2; D unclear. Germline V lookup: CDR1 LGHNA, CDR2 YSLEER. The CDR3 is made up of 15 amino acids. The V gene lost 0 bases and the J gene lost 7 bases, with 15 bases spanning the gap. CDR3 region: CASSQDTYSYSGYTF. The CDR3 region has the DNA TGCGCCAGCAGCCAAGATACGTACTCCTATTCTGGCTACACCTTC.

This clonotype was seen only a few times. CDR3 sequence (DNA): TGCAGTGCTAGGGGTCGGGGACAGGCCCGGAACACCGGGGAGCTGTTTTTT. As protein: CSARGRGQARNTGELFF. The chain couples TRBV20-1 to TRBJ2-2, with 8 bases lining up with TRBD1. CDR1 DFQATT and CDR2 SNEGSKA come from the germline V gene (reference sequence). The CDR3 totals 17 residues. Trimming cost V 3 bases and J 1 base; bases outside gene matches: 10.

The sample holds many counts of this clonotype. The chain couples TRBV20-1 to TRBJ2-7; 8 bases line up with TRBD1. The CDR3 is 15 amino acids. V dropped 3 bases and J dropped 3; count of bases not matched to a gene: 10. The germline V gene has CDR1 DFQATT and CDR2 SNEGSKA (reference sequence). CDR3 sequence reads: CSARDDRGTLYEQYF. In nucleotides, the CDR3 is TGCAGTGCTAGGGACGACAGGGGAACCCTCTACGAGCAGTACTTC.